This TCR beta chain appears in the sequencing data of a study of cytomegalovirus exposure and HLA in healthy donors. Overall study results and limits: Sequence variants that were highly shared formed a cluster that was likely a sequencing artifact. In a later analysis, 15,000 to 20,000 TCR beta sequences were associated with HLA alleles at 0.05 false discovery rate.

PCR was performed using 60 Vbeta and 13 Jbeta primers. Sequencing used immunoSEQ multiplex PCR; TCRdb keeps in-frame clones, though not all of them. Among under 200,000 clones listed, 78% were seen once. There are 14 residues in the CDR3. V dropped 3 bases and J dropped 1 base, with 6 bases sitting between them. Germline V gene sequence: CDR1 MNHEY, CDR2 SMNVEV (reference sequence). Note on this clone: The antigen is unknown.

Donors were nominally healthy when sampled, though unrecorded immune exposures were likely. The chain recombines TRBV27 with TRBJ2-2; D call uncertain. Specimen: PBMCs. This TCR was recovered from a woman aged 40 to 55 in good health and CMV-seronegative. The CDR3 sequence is CASSFNGNTGELFF. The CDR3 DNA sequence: TGTGCCAGCAGTTTCAACGGGAACACCGGGGAGCTGTTTTTT.